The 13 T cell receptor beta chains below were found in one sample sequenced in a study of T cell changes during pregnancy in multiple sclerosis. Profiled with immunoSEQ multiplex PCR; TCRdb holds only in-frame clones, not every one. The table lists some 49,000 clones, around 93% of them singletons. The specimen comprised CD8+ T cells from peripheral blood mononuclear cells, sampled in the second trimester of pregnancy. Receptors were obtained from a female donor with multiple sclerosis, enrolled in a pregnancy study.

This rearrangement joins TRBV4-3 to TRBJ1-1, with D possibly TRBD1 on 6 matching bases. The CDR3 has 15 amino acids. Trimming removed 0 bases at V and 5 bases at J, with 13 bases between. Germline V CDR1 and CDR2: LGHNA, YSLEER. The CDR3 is CASSQDGQGKTEAFF. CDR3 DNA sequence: TGCGCCAGCAGCCAAGATGGGCAGGGGAAGACTGAAGCTTTCTTT.

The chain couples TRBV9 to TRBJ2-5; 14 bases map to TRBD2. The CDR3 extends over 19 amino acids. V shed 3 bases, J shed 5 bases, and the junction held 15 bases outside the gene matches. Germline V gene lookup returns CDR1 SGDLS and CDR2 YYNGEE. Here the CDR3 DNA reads TGTGCCAGCAGCGCCGGGACTAGCGGGGGCCCCGGGGTTCTGGAGACCCAGTACTTC. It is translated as CASSAGTSGGPGVLETQYF.

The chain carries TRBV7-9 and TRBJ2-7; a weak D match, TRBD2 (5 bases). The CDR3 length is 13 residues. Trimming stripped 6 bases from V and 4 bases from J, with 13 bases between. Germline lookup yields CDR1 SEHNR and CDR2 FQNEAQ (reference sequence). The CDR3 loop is CASREGGLYEQYF. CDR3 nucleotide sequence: TGTGCCAGCAGGGAAGGCGGGCTGTACGAGCAGTACTTC.

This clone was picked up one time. CDR3 residues: CASSVHGTGGQETQYF. The CDR3 nucleotides are TGTGCCAGCAGCGTACATGGGACAGGGGGGCAAGAGACCCAGTACTTC. This sequence joins TRBV9 and TRBJ2-5, with TRBD1 matching over 11 bases. The CDR3 runs 16 residues. The trim removed 1 base at V and 2 bases at J, leaving 4 bases unmatched. In germline, CDR1 is SGDLS, CDR2 YYNGEE. The entire variable domain, with the rest obtained from reference TRBV9 and TRBJ2-5, is as follows: DSGVTQTPKHLITATGQRVTLRCSPRSGDLSVYWYQQSLDQGLQFLIQYYNGEERAKGNILERFSAQQFPDLHSELNLSSLELGDSALYFCASSVHGTGGQETQYFGPGTRLLVL.

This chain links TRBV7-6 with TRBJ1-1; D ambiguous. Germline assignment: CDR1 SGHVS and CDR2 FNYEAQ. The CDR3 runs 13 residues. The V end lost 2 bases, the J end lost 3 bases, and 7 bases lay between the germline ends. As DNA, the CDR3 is TGTGCCAGCAGCTTACAGGTGTACACTGAAGCTTTCTTT. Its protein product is CASSLQVYTEAFF.

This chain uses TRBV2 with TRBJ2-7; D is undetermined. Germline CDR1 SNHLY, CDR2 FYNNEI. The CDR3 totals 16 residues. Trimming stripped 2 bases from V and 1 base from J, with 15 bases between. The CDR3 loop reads CASSERGALPSYEQYF. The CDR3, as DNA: TGTGCCAGCAGTGAAAGAGGTGCCTTACCTTCCTACGAGCAGTACTTC.

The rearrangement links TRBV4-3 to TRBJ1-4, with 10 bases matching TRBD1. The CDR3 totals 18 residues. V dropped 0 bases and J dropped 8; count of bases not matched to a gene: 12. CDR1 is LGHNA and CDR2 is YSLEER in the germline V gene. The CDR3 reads CASSQESDRGRGGEKLFF. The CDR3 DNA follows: TGCGCCAGCAGCCAAGAGAGCGACAGGGGGCGAGGGGGGGAAAAACTGTTTTTT.

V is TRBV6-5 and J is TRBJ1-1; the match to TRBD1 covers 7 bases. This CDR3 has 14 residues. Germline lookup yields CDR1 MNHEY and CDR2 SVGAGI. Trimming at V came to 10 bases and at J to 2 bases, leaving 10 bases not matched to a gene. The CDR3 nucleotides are TGTGCCACCTTTTCAGGGGGAATAAACACTGAAGCTTTCTTT. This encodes CATFSGGINTEAFF.

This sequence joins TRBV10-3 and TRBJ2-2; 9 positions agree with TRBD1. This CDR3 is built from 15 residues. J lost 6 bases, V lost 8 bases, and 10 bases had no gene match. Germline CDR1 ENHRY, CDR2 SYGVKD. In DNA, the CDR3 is TGTGCCATCGGGCCCGGGACAGGGCGGGCCGGGGAGCTGTTTTTT. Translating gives CAIGPGTGRAGELFF.

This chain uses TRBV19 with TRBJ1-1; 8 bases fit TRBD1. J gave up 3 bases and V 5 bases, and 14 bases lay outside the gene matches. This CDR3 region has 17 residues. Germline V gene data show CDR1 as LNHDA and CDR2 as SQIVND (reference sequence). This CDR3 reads CASSPPGQGYRHTEAFF. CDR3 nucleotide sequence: TGTGCCAGTAGTCCCCCTGGACAGGGATATCGCCACACTGAAGCTTTCTTT.

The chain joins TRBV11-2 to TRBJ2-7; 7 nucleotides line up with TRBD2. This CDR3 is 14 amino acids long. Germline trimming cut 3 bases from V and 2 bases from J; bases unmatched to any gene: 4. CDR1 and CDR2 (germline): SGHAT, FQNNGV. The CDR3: CASSFMAGAYEQYF. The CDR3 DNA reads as TGTGCCAGCAGCTTCATGGCGGGGGCCTACGAGCAGTACTTC.

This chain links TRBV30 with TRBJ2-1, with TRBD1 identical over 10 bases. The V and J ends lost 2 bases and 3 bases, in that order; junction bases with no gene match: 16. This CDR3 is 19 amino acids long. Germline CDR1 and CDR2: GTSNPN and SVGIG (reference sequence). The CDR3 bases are TGTGCCTGGAGTAGGAACGGGACAGGGGAAGAGCTTATCTACAATGAGCAGTTCTTC. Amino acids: CAWSRNGTGEELIYNEQFF.

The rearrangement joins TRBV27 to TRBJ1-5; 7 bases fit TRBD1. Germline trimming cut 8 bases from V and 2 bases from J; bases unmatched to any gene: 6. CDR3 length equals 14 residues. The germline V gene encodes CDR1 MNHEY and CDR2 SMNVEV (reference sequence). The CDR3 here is CASGRGIGNQPQHF. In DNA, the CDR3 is TGTGCCAGCGGCAGGGGGATAGGCAATCAGCCCCAGCATTTT.